The 15 T cell receptor beta chains below come from one sample, sequenced in a study of patients and donors after allogeneic stem cell transplantation. TCRdb analysed the RT-PCR reads with MiXCR anew, one entry per CDR3 protein. The sample includes around 170,000 distinct CDR3 sequences, roughly 22% seen only once; the top ten take 26%. Sequencing was performed on blood, either unsorted or a sorted T cell fraction (not recorded which). The receptor source for this set is a human donor who was either an allogeneic HSCT recipient or a stem cell or donor lymphocyte infusion donor (not recorded which). It is not recorded whose cells these are; they may come from a transplant donor.

This clonotype turned up a few times. The chain joins TRBV4-1 to TRBJ2-1, with no clear D. Germline V gene data show CDR1 as MGHRA and CDR2 as YSYEKL. The CDR3 is 12 residues long. Trimming took 1 base from V and 8 from J, leaving 6 bases between them. CDR3 sequence: CASSQVPHEQFF. CDR3 sequence (DNA): TGCGCCAGCAGCCAAGTTCCCCATGAGCAGTTCTTC.

This clonotype was seen only a few times. The chain links TRBV4-3 to TRBJ1-6; D gene unclear. Trimming stripped 1 base from V and 0 bases from J, with 13 bases between. The length of the CDR3 is 18 residues. Germline V gives CDR1 LGHNA, CDR2 YSLEER. The DNA for the CDR3 is TGCGCCAGCAGCCAAGTTTTTTCGGCGAGCTCCTATAATTCACCCCTCCACTTT. It is translated as CASSQVFSASSYNSPLHF.

This chain uses TRBV18 with TRBJ2-3; D unresolved. This CDR3 region has 13 residues. CDR1 and CDR2 from the germline V gene are KGHSH and LQKENI. Trimming removed 4 bases at V and 2 bases at J, with 7 bases between. This CDR3 is CASSLNPTDTQYF. The CDR3, as DNA: TGTGCCAGCTCACTTAACCCCACAGATACGCAGTATTTT.

The table lists this clonotype with a few counts. The chain carries TRBV20-1 and TRBJ2-3; a weak D match, TRBD1 (5 bases). The length of the CDR3 is 15 residues. The ends were cut back, 6 bases at V and 4 bases at J, with 20 bases in the middle. Per the germline V gene, CDR1 is DFQATT and CDR2 is SNEGSKA (reference sequence). CDR3 region: CSALTGARQPDTQYF. The CDR3 DNA sequence: TGCAGTGCGCTAACTGGGGCCCGGCAGCCAGATACGCAGTATTTT.

The chain is built from TRBV5-1 and TRBJ2-1, with TRBD2 matching over 8 bases. This CDR3 has 15 amino acids. V was pared by 2 bases and J by 10 bases, with 11 bases of the junction left unmatched. Germline V CDR1 and CDR2: SGHRS, YFSETQ. The CDR3 DNA reads TGCGCCAGCAGCTTCTTCGGGGGGGACGTCCGAGAGCAGTTCTTC. Its protein is CASSFFGGDVREQFF.

A few counts support this clonotype. The chain recombines TRBV12-3 or TRBV12-4 with TRBJ1-2, with D possibly being TRBD1 (5 bases). V lost 3 bases, J lost 5 bases, and 13 bases lay in between. The CDR3 consists of 14 residues. CDR3: CASSFNRSSYGYTF. The CDR3 coding sequence is TGTGCCAGCAGTTTCAACAGGTCGTCTTATGGCTACACCTTC.

This chain joins TRBV5-1 and TRBJ1-1, with a possible D match to TRBD1 (6 bases). Germline V gene data show CDR1 as SGHRS and CDR2 as YFSETQ. V gave up 4 bases and J gave up 8 bases, with 18 bases separating them. The CDR3 is made up of 14 amino acids. The DNA for the CDR3 is TGCGCCAGCAGCCAATATTCTGGACAGCTAGAAGCTTTCTTT. Protein sequence: CASSQYSGQLEAFF.

The chain recombines TRBV20-1 with TRBJ2-7; possible D gene TRBD1, 6 bases. V shed 3 bases and J shed 4 bases, with 13 bases lying between them. This CDR3 has 13 amino acids. Germline V CDR1 and CDR2: DFQATT, SNEGSKA (reference sequence). CDR3 bases: TGCAGTGCTAGGGGGTACAGGGCGTACGAGCAGTACTTC. It specifies CSARGYRAYEQYF.

This clonotype was counted at least ten times. This chain connects TRBV5-6 to TRBJ1-6; D unclear. V was cut by 0 bases and J by 9 bases, with 10 bases left in between. The CDR3 covers 14 residues. Germline V lookup: CDR1 SGHDT, CDR2 YYEEEE. The CDR3 loop reads CASSLGRAGSPLHF. Written as DNA, the CDR3 is TGTGCCAGCAGCTTGGGCCGGGCGGGTTCACCCCTCCACTTT.

The chain is built from TRBV29-1 and TRBJ2-3; 10 bases align to TRBD2. The length of the CDR3 is 13 residues. Germline assignment: CDR1 SQVTM and CDR2 ANQGSEA. V was clipped by 5 bases and J by 3 bases; unmatched bases: 2. CDR3 in amino acids: CSVPSGSTDTQYF. The CDR3 DNA follows: TGCAGCGTTCCTAGCGGGAGTACAGATACGCAGTATTTT.

The table lists this clonotype with a few counts. The chain carries TRBV12-3 or TRBV12-4 and TRBJ2-1; D not resolved. Trimming took 2 bases from V and 12 from J, leaving 5 bases between them. This CDR3 comprises 10 residues. CDR3 loop: CASSLQMQFF. The CDR3 DNA follows: TGTGCCAGCAGTTTACAAATGCAGTTCTTC.

This clonotype was counted between two and nine times. J is TRBJ2-4 and V is TRBV29-1; no clear D. Germline V lookup: CDR1 SQVTM, CDR2 ANQGSEA. V shed 6 bases and J shed 8 bases, with 14 bases lying between them. The CDR3 contains 12 residues. CDR3 nucleotides: TGCAGCGTCTTGACCGGGTGGGACATTCAGTACTTC. This gives the protein CSVLTGWDIQYF.

The chain has TRBV7-2 and TRBJ1-5; D possibly corresponds to TRBD1 (5 bases). There are 14 residues in the CDR3. Germline assignment: CDR1 SGHTA and CDR2 FQGNSA. Trimming removed 3 bases from V and 6 bases from J, with 12 bases in between. In DNA form, the CDR3 reads TGTGCCAGCAGCTTGGAAGGGGCTCGTCAGCCCCAGCATTTT. Translating it yields CASSLEGARQPQHF.

This clonotype was observed at least ten times. This chain uses TRBV4-2 with TRBJ1-5; TRBD1 matches at 8 bases. Germline CDR1 LGHNA, CDR2 YNFKEQ. The CDR3 length is 19 residues. Trimming at V came to 5 bases and at J to 1 base, leaving 16 bases not matched to a gene. Here the CDR3 DNA reads TGTGCCAGCAGCGCCGGGAGGGCAGGGGGCGCACGAAGCAATCAGCCCCAGCATTTT. It codes for CASSAGRAGGARSNQPQHF.

This clonotype was seen a few times. This chain uses TRBV6-6 with TRBJ2-7; tentatively, D is TRBD2 (5 bases). Germline V gene lookup returns CDR1 MNHNY and CDR2 SVGAGI (reference sequence). Trimming took off 0 bases at V and 3 bases at J, with 9 bases between the two ends. The CDR3 extends over 14 amino acids. CDR3 nucleotide sequence: TGTGCCAGCAGTTACTCCGGGGTACTCTACGAGCAGTACTTC. The encoded protein is CASSYSGVLYEQYF.